This T cell receptor beta chain was found in a study of cytomegalovirus exposure and HLA in healthy donors. Losses at the gene ends were 8 bases for V and 4 bases for J; bases not matched to a gene: 11. The CDR3 extends over 15 amino acids. The V gene's germline CDR1 is MGHRA and CDR2 YSYEKL. The study ran its PCR with 60 Vbeta and 13 Jbeta primers. Per the original data handling: Per a later analysis, the number of unique TCR beta chains was roughly 83 million, of which 9 million to 12 million were shared. Generated by immunoSEQ multiplex PCR, the TCRdb table keeps only in-frame clones and is missing some. Clone size and V and J calls were adopted from that table, with D and trimming inferred from the DNA. The data contain 140,000 to 150,000 clones, 60% to 80% of them singletons.

This sequence joins TRBV4-1 and TRBJ1-5; 7 bases map to TRBD1. Sequenced sample: PBMCs. This receptor was identified in a middle-aged woman in good health and CMV-seropositive. The CDR3 coding sequence is TGCGCCAGCGCACCAACGGGACAGAATAATCAGCCCCAGCATTTT. Its protein product is CASAPTGQNNQPQHF.